This T cell receptor beta chain was recorded in a study of cytomegalovirus exposure and HLA in healthy donors. For this clone: Antigen: not known.

The PCR ran on 60 Vbeta and 13 Jbeta primers. Repertoires were generated with immunoSEQ multiplex PCR, while TCRdb's copy carries only in-frame clones and drops some. The table has 100,000 to 150,000 clones, around 82% seen once; the top ten hold around 9.9%. Study outcomes and limitations: The listing of roughly 160 TCR beta chains classed them as cytomegalovirus-associated. Indistinguishable V segments, including TRBV6-2 and TRBV6-3, were excluded. Per a later analysis, 18,000 or so TCR beta sequences showed association with HLA alleles at 0.05 false discovery rate. TCR beta V- and J-gene trimming, according to a later analysis, was linked to a missense DCLRE1C variant.

The CDR3 is 16 amino acids. Germline-derived CDR1 and CDR2 are MGHRA and YSYEKL. Trimming pared 1 base from V and 4 bases from J, leaving 17 bases between. Sequenced: PBMCs. The chain combines TRBV4-1 with TRBJ2-7, with D unclear. This clonotype originated in a man aged 25 to 45 in good health and CMV-seropositive. CDR3 loop: CASSQVWPGSLYEQYF. In nucleotides, the CDR3 is TGCGCCAGCAGCCAAGTTTGGCCAGGCTCCCTTTACGAGCAGTACTTC.